This T cell receptor beta chain was identified during a study of T cell repertoires in cytomegalovirus infection. TCRdb analysed the reads with MiXCR anew, one entry per CDR3 protein. Of around 710,000 distinct CDR3 sequences in the sample, about 29% were seen once. As concerns this clonotype: The antigen is undetermined.

The receptor's source is a human donor in good health (CMV status not recorded). Some clones in this sample may be carry-over from other donors' samples. The sample consisted of cultured CD8+ T cells from PBMCs, taken from culture after CMV antigen stimulation.

The CDR3 DNA reads TGTGCCAGCAGCTTAGTAGGGGCCGGGACAGGGGGCAGCGGGGAGCTGTTTTTT. Amino acid sequence: CASSLVGAGTGGSGELFF. The rearrangement joins TRBV7-2 to TRBJ2-2; 12 bases line up with TRBD1. Per germline, CDR1 SGHTA and CDR2 FQGNSA. V trimming: 1 base; J trimming: 7 bases; junction bases outside the gene matches: 10. This CDR3 is 18 amino acids long.